This T cell receptor (beta chain) emerged from a study of cytomegalovirus exposure and HLA in healthy donors. Study in general: It was reported in a later analysis that the 90 to 150 validation repertoires used the same platform as the 500 to 700 first-cohort repertoires. Study-wide points: A list of roughly 160 TCR beta chains associated with cytomegalovirus was given. Within the 120 validation repertoires, first-cohort TCR clusters tended to co-occur, according to a later analysis.

Assay used: immunoSEQ multiplex PCR; TCRdb lists only in-frame clones, some missing. This repertoire shows 190,000 or so clones, 65% to 85% found once; its top ten account for 2.5% to 3%. The CDR3 runs to 14 residues. Germline V lookup: CDR1 LNHDA, CDR2 SQIVND (reference sequence). V was trimmed by 2 bases and J by 3 bases, leaving 11 bases between them. The study drew the donors from its 120-subject validation cohort, separate from the approximately 670-subject first cohort. This clone was seen once. No antigen is known for it. The specimen sequenced was PBMCs. The receptor was derived from a woman aged 18 to 35 in good health and CMV-seropositive. The V and J genes are TRBV19 and TRBJ2-7; D may be TRBD1 (5 bases). The CDR3 nucleotides read TGTGCCAGTAGTATATCAGGGTTTGGCTACGAGCAGTACTTC. It specifies CASSISGFGYEQYF.